These T cell receptor beta chains were read from a single sample in a study of Graves' ophthalmopathy and Graves' hyperthyroidism. MiXCR was run by TCRdb on the multiplex PCR reads, yielding one entry per CDR3 protein. The top ten hold under 30% of the sample, which has about 39,000 distinct CDR3 sequences, roughly 50% seen once. Material: peripheral blood. The receptors derive from an adult woman with stable Graves' hyperthyroidism. Both conserved end residues are part of each CDR3. Each record gives: clone size, D gene, J gene, V gene, CDR3 DNA, CDR3 protein. The D gene is left open where the match is weak. Clone sizes are given selectively: once, few, many, or a class where the clone is expanded.

clone size: .; D gene: TRBD2; J gene: TRBJ2-5; V gene: TRBV11-2; CDR3 DNA: TGTGCCAGCAGCTGCCTACTAGCGGGAGGTGGAGAGACCCAGTACTTC; CDR3 protein: CASSCLLAGGGETQYF
clone size: .; D gene: .; J gene: TRBJ2-7; V gene: TRBV7-9; CDR3 DNA: TGTGCCAGCAGCTTAGGGGCGGGACCCTCCTACGAGCAGTGCTTC; CDR3 protein: CASSLGAGPSYEQCF
clone size: few; D gene: .; J gene: TRBJ2-1; V gene: TRBV19; CDR3 DNA: TGTGCCAATGGGATCAGGGATAGGACCTACAATGAGCAGTTCTTC; CDR3 protein: CANGIRDRTYNEQFF
clone size: many; D gene: TRBD1; J gene: TRBJ1-5; V gene: TRBV7-2; CDR3 DNA: TGTGCCAGCAGCTTATCCACAGGGGCTGGTCAGCCCCAGCATTTT; CDR3 protein: CASSLSTGAGQPQHF
clone size: .; D gene: TRBD2; J gene: TRBJ2-7; V gene: TRBV20-1; CDR3 DNA: TGCAGTGCCGAGGGGTCTAGCGGGAACTACGAGCAGTACTTC; CDR3 protein: CSAEGSSGNYEQYF
clone size: medium-sized; D gene: TRBD2; J gene: TRBJ2-5; V gene: TRBV4-2; CDR3 DNA: TGTGCCAGCAGCCAACTGGCGGGGGGACAAGAGACCCAGTACTTC; CDR3 protein: CASSQLAGGQETQYF
clone size: .; D gene: TRBD1; J gene: TRBJ1-5; V gene: TRBV29-1; CDR3 DNA: TGCAGCGTCGGGACAGGGGATCAGCCCCAGCATTTT; CDR3 protein: CSVGTGDQPQHF
clone size: .; D gene: TRBD2; J gene: TRBJ2-2; V gene: TRBV7-8; CDR3 DNA: TGTGCCAGCAGTCCCGGGACAGGGGAATTGACTAGCGGGAGGGTGAACACCGGGGAGCTGTTTTTT; CDR3 protein: CASSPGTGELTSGRVNTGELFF
clone size: .; D gene: TRBD2; J gene: TRBJ2-2; V gene: TRBV7-8; CDR3 DNA: TGTGCCAGCAGCCCGCGGACTCGCGGGGGGAACACCGGGAAGCTGTTATTT; CDR3 protein: CASSPRTRGGNTGKLLF
clone size: few; D gene: TRBD1; J gene: TRBJ1-1; V gene: TRBV20-1; CDR3 DNA: TGCAGTGCACTGTCCCCCGGGACAGGGAACACTGAAGCTTTCTTT; CDR3 protein: CSALSPGTGNTEAFF
clone size: .; D gene: TRBD1; J gene: TRBJ2-5; V gene: TRBV29-1; CDR3 DNA: TGCAGCGTGGGGACAGGGGGCAAAGAGACCCAGTACTTC; CDR3 protein: CSVGTGGKETQYF
clone size: many; D gene: .; J gene: TRBJ2-7; V gene: TRBV5-1; CDR3 DNA: TGCGCCAGCAGCTCACGTGCAGGGCCCACCTACGAGCAGTACTTC; CDR3 protein: CASSSRAGPTYEQYF
clone size: .; D gene: TRBD1; J gene: TRBJ1-2; V gene: TRBV4-1; CDR3 DNA: TGCGCCAGCACCGGGACAGTCTATGGCTACACCTTC; CDR3 protein: CASTGTVYGYTF
clone size: medium-sized; D gene: TRBD1; J gene: TRBJ2-5; V gene: TRBV10-3; CDR3 DNA: TGTGCCACAGGACAGGGAATAGAGACCCAGTACTTC; CDR3 protein: CATGQGIETQYF
clone size: many; D gene: .; J gene: TRBJ1-1; V gene: TRBV3-1; CDR3 DNA: TGTGCCAGCAGCCCGACACAGATGAACACTGAAGCTTTCTTT; CDR3 protein: CASSPTQMNTEAFF
clone size: .; D gene: .; J gene: TRBJ1-5; V gene: TRBV15; CDR3 DNA: TGTGCCACCAGCTTCGGACAAGGTAGCCAGCCCCAGCATTTT; CDR3 protein: CATSFGQGSQPQHF
clone size: few; D gene: .; J gene: TRBJ2-2; V gene: TRBV11-2; CDR3 DNA: TGTGCCAGCAGCTTAGAGCTTAGTAGGATCGGGGAGCTGTTTTTT; CDR3 protein: CASSLELSRIGELFF
clone size: .; D gene: .; J gene: TRBJ1-6; V gene: TRBV19; CDR3 DNA: TGTGCCAGTAGTCCGGTCACGGTGGATTCACCCCTCCACTTT; CDR3 protein: CASSPVTVDSPLHF
clone size: many; D gene: TRBD1; J gene: TRBJ1-1; V gene: TRBV20-1; CDR3 DNA: TGCAGTGCTAGGGAACCACAGGGGGCAACTGAAGCTTTCTTT; CDR3 protein: CSAREPQGATEAFF
clone size: many; D gene: .; J gene: TRBJ1-6; V gene: TRBV9; CDR3 DNA: TGTGCCAGCAGCGTCTCTGAGAATTCACCCCTCCACTTT; CDR3 protein: CASSVSENSPLHF
clone size: many; D gene: .; J gene: TRBJ1-3; V gene: TRBV6-1; CDR3 DNA: TGTGCCAGCAGTGAAATAATAAGCGTGAGAAACACCATATATTTT; CDR3 protein: CASSEIISVRNTIYF
clone size: .; D gene: TRBD2; J gene: TRBJ2-5; V gene: TRBV20-1; CDR3 DNA: TGCAGTGCTAGAGACACCGGGAGGGCAGAGACCCAGTACTTC; CDR3 protein: CSARDTGRAETQYF
clone size: .; D gene: .; J gene: TRBJ1-2; V gene: TRBV20-1; CDR3 DNA: TGCAGTGCTAGGATGACAGGTCTCCACAGAGGCTACACCTTC; CDR3 protein: CSARMTGLHRGYTF
clone size: many; D gene: .; J gene: TRBJ1-1; V gene: TRBV11-2; CDR3 DNA: TGTGCCAGCAGCTTATCCGGAGGGGACACTGAAGCTTTCTTT; CDR3 protein: CASSLSGGDTEAFF
clone size: .; D gene: TRBD1; J gene: TRBJ1-1; V gene: TRBV19; CDR3 DNA: TGTGCCAGCAGATATGGACCGGGACAGGCTCGTCATGCTTTCTTT; CDR3 protein: CASRYGPGQARHAFF
clone size: once; D gene: .; J gene: TRBJ1-2; V gene: TRBV12-3/TRBV12-4; CDR3 DNA: TGTGTCAGCAGTTTAGGGCAGTCCCCCGGTTATGGCTACACCTTC; CDR3 protein: CVSSLGQSPGYGYTF
clone size: many; D gene: TRBD2; J gene: TRBJ2-5; V gene: TRBV20-1; CDR3 DNA: TGCTCCATCATAAAAACGGGACTACAAGAGACCCAGTACTTC; CDR3 protein: CSIIKTGLQETQYF
clone size: medium-sized; D gene: TRBD2; J gene: TRBJ2-5; V gene: TRBV24-1; CDR3 DNA: TGTGCCACCAGTGATGCGACTAGCGGAGTGGGGACCCAGTACTTC; CDR3 protein: CATSDATSGVGTQYF
clone size: .; D gene: .; J gene: TRBJ1-2; V gene: TRBV3-1; CDR3 DNA: TGTGCCAGGAGTGGCGGCAACACCTTC; CDR3 protein: CARSGGNTF
clone size: .; D gene: .; J gene: TRBJ1-6; V gene: TRBV2; CDR3 DNA: TGTGCCAGCAGTGGCCAGCAGAATTCACCCCTCCACTTT; CDR3 protein: CASSGQQNSPLHF
clone size: .; D gene: TRBD2; J gene: TRBJ2-5; V gene: TRBV12-3/TRBV12-4; CDR3 DNA: TGTGCCAGCAGCTGGACTAGCGGGAGACCCCAAGAGACCCAGTACTTC; CDR3 protein: CASSWTSGRPQETQYF
clone size: .; D gene: TRBD1; J gene: TRBJ1-2; V gene: TRBV7-9; CDR3 DNA: TGTGCCAGCAGCTTAAGGGGACAGGGGGTAAACTATGGCTACACCTTC; CDR3 protein: CASSLRGQGVNYGYTF
clone size: medium-sized; D gene: .; J gene: TRBJ2-5; V gene: TRBV11-2; CDR3 DNA: TGTGCCAGCAGCTTAGGGTTCCAGTCTGAGACCCAGTACTTC; CDR3 protein: CASSLGFQSETQYF
clone size: once; D gene: .; J gene: TRBJ1-2; V gene: TRBV6-2/TRBV6-3; CDR3 DNA: TGTGCCAGCAGCGTTACAGGGAGGGCCTACACCTTC; CDR3 protein: CASSVTGRAYTF